This T cell receptor beta chain was observed in a study of cytomegalovirus exposure and HLA in healthy donors. Findings and limits, study-wide: Productive rates of about 90% or about 30% were seen for most TCR beta V segments in an earlier analysis. Later analysis identified a missense DCLRE1C variant that was linked to TCR beta V- and J-gene trimming. TCR beta chains numbering some 160 were designated cytomegalovirus-associated.

Germline V gene lookup returns CDR1 MNHNY and CDR2 SVGAGI (reference sequence). The CDR3 is 16 amino acids. 60 Vbeta and 13 Jbeta primers were used in PCR. Clones were sequenced by immunoSEQ multiplex PCR, and TCRdb holds only the in-frame ones, with some missing. The table lists 120,000 to 150,000 clones, about two thirds of them singletons. Worth noting for this clone: The antigen is not known.

The TCR sequence derives from a woman between 18 and 29 years old in good health and CMV-seronegative. The gene calls are TRBV6-6 and TRBJ2-5; TRBD2 agrees at 14 bases. Near its end, the DNA agrees better with TRBJ2-7, so the J call may be wrong. Sequences were obtained from PBMCs. The CDR3 sequence: CASSFGTSGGSYEQYF. In DNA form, the CDR3 reads TGTGCCAGCAGCTTTGGGACTAGCGGGGGTTCCTACGAGCAGTACTTC.